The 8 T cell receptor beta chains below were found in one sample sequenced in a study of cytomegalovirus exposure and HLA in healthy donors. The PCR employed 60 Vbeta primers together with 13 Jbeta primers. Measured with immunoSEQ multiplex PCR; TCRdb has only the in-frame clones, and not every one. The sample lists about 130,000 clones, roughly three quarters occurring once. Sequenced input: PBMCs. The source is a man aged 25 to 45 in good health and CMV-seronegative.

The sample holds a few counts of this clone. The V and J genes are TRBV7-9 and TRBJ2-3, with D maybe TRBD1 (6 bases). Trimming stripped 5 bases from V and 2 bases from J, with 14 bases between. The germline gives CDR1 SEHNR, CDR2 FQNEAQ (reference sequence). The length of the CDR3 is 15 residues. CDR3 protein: CASSVSQGNTDTQYF. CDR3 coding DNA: TGTGCCAGCAGCGTAAGTCAGGGGAACACAGATACGCAGTATTTT.

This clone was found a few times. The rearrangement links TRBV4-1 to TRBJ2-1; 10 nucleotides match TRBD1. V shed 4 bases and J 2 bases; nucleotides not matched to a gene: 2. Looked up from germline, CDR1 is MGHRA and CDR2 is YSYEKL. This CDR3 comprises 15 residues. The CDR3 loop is CASSRDRGTYNEQFF. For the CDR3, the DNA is TGCGCCAGCAGCCGGGACAGGGGCACCTACAATGAGCAGTTCTTC.

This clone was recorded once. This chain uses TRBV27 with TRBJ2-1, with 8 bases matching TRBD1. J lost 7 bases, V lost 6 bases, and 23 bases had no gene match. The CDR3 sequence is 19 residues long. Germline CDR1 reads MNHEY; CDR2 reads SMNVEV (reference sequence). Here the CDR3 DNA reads TGTGCCAGCAGACAAATAGTGATACAGGGGGTTTGGGGTAAGAATGAGCAGTTCTTC. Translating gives CASRQIVIQGVWGKNEQFF.

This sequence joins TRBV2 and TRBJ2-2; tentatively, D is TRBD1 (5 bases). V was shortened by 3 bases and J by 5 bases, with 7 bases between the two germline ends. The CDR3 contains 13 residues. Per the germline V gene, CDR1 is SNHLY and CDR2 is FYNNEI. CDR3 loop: CASSDQGTGELFF. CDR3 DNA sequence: TGTGCCAGCAGTGATCAGGGAACCGGGGAGCTGTTTTTT.

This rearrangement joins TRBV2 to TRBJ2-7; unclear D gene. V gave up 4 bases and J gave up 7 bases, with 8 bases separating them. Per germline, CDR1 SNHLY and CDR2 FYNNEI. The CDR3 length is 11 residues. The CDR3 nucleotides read TGTGCCAGCAGTGTTATCGAGGAGCAGTACTTC. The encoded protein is CASSVIEEQYF. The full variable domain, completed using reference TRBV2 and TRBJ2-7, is EPEVTQTPSHQVTQMGQEVILRCVPISNHLYFYWYRQILGQKVEFLVSFYNNEISEKSEIFDDQFSVERPDGSNFTLKIRSTKLEDSAMYFCASSVIEEQYFGPGTRLTVT.

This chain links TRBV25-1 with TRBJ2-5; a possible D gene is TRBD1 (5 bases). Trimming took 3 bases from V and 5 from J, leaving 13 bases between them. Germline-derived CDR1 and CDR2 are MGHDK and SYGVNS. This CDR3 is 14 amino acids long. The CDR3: CASSEHGRDETQYF. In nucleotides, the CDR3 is TGTGCCAGCAGTGAGCACGGCAGGGATGAGACCCAGTACTTC.

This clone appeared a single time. The CDR3 region is CASSYQRQGPGNTIYF. The CDR3 nucleotides read TGTGCCAGCAGTTACCAAAGACAGGGACCTGGAAACACCATATATTTT. The chain couples TRBV6-5 to TRBJ1-3; 7 bases fit TRBD1. V gave up 2 bases and J gave up 2 bases; unmatched junction bases: 6. Germline V CDR1 and CDR2: MNHEY, SVGAGI. The CDR3 is made up of 16 amino acids.

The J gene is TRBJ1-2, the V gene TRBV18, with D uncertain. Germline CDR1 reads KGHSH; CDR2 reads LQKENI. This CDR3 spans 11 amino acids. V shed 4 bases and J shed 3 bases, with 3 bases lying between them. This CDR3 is CASSRDYGYTF. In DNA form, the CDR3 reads TGTGCCAGCTCACGAGACTATGGCTACACCTTC.